This entry lists 22 T cell receptor beta chains sequenced from one sample in a study of PD-1 blockade in classical Hodgkin lymphoma. The method was immunoSEQ multiplex PCR; TCRdb's version includes in-frame clones alone and lacks a portion of them. Among 9,000 to 13,000 clones listed, over 70% were seen once. The patients all showed relapse after autologous stem cell transplantation, while their brentuximab vedotin exposure varied. This material consisted of peripheral blood mononuclear cells (PBMCs), taken at baseline. Receptors were obtained from a human donor with classical Hodgkin lymphoma.

V is TRBV27 and J is TRBJ1-6; no reliable D call. There are 14 residues in the CDR3. Germline values: CDR1 MNHEY, CDR2 SMNVEV (reference sequence). The V and J ends lost 8 bases and 10 bases respectively, with 18 bases between them. This CDR3 is CASGLTVKGSPLHF. CDR3 in DNA: TGTGCCAGCGGTCTTACCGTTAAGGGATCACCCCTCCACTTT.

This clone was seen only once. The CDR3 region has the DNA TGTGCCAGCAGCTTAGCAAAGAAAGGGGTCTACGAGCAGTACTTC. It encodes CASSLAKKGVYEQYF. The rearrangement links TRBV11-2 to TRBJ2-7; the D gene is possibly TRBD1 (5 bases). Germline CDR1 and CDR2: SGHAT and FQNNGV. The CDR3 covers 15 residues. V lost 1 base to trimming and J lost 3 bases, with 13 bases between them.

This chain uses TRBV28 with TRBJ1-2, with 11 positions matching TRBD1. The CDR3 runs to 16 residues. Germline assignment: CDR1 MDHEN and CDR2 SYDVKM. V shed 4 bases and J 2 bases; nucleotides not matched to a gene: 6. The CDR3: CASSSLRTGGNYGYTF. Here the CDR3 DNA reads TGTGCCAGCAGTTCCCTCCGGACAGGGGGCAACTATGGCTACACCTTC.

This clone was found a few times. The rearrangement joins TRBV28 to TRBJ2-7, with D possibly being TRBD2 (6 bases). Trimming removed 11 bases from V and 0 bases from J, with 14 bases in between. The germline V gene encodes CDR1 MDHEN and CDR2 SYDVKM. There are 13 residues in the CDR3. The CDR3 DNA reads TGTGCCTGCGCACGGGAGACCTCCTACGAGCAGTACTTC. Translating it yields CACARETSYEQYF.

V is TRBV18 and J is TRBJ2-4; D not resolved. Per germline, CDR1 KGHSH and CDR2 LQKENI. The V end was cut by 3 bases, the J end by 7 bases, with 4 bases between. This CDR3 is built from 11 residues. CDR3 protein: CASSPENIQYF. CDR3 in DNA: TGTGCCAGCTCACCGGAGAACATTCAGTACTTC.

The J gene is TRBJ1-2, the V gene TRBV7-2; 9 bases align to TRBD1. CDR3 length: 13 residues. V shed 6 bases and J 8 bases; nucleotides not matched to a gene: 7. The germline CDR1 and CDR2 sequences are SGHTA and FQGNSA. The CDR3 DNA reads TGTGCCAGCAGATACGGACAGGGGTTAGGCTACACCTTC. It yields the protein CASRYGQGLGYTF.

This chain links TRBV7-2 with TRBJ2-5, with D possibly matching TRBD1 (6 bases). Germline V gene data show CDR1 as SGHTA and CDR2 as FQGNSA. The length of the CDR3 is 14 residues. V was cut by 3 bases and J by 2 bases, with 10 bases left in between. Here the CDR3 reads CASSFQGTQETQYF. CDR3 nucleotides: TGTGCCAGCAGCTTTCAGGGGACACAAGAGACCCAGTACTTC.

This clone occurred a few times. This chain uses TRBV10-3 with TRBJ2-1; the D gene could be TRBD1 or TRBD2 (6 bases each). This CDR3 is built from 15 residues. CDR1 and CDR2 (germline): ENHRY, SYGVKD. Trimming removed 7 bases from V and 0 bases from J, with 13 bases in between. The CDR3 nucleotides read TGTGCCATCAACCGGGGGCGACTCTCCTACAATGAGCAGTTCTTC. Its protein is CAINRGRLSYNEQFF.

The chain joins TRBV7-8 to TRBJ1-1, with 12 bases lining up with TRBD1. CDR3 size: 16 residues. Germline V lookup: CDR1 SGHVS, CDR2 FQNEAQ. The V and J ends lost 5 bases and 4 bases, in that order; junction bases with no gene match: 8. CDR3 nucleotides: TGTGCCAGCAGCCCTAGGGGGACAGGGGGCGGCACTGAAGCTTTCTTT. As protein: CASSPRGTGGGTEAFF.

The chain uses TRBV7-8 and TRBJ1-2, with 8 positions matching TRBD1. This CDR3 comprises 13 residues. Germline CDR1 SGHVS, CDR2 FQNEAQ. J was trimmed by 4 bases and V by 5 bases; bases with no gene match: 3. Here the CDR3 reads CASSPGQGYGYTF. In nucleotides, the CDR3 is TGTGCCAGCAGCCCAGGACAGGGCTATGGCTACACCTTC.

The chain couples TRBV29-1 to TRBJ2-6; D is perhaps TRBD1 (6 bases). Per germline, CDR1 SQVTM and CDR2 ANQGSEA. The CDR3 is made up of 14 amino acids. Trimming took off 6 bases at V and 0 bases at J, with 9 bases between the two ends. The CDR3 DNA reads as TGCAGCGTGGGGGCTCACTCTGGGGCCAACGTCCTGACTTTC. As protein: CSVGAHSGANVLTF.

A single count supports this clone. The rearrangement uses TRBV5-4 and TRBJ2-5; 11 bases are a match to TRBD1. Trimming at V came to 1 base and at J to 3 bases, leaving 8 bases not matched to a gene. CDR3 length: 17 amino acids. Germline assignment: CDR1 SGHNT and CDR2 YYREEE (reference sequence). CDR3: CASSLPNRDRGEETQYF. The CDR3 bases are TGTGCCAGCAGCTTGCCTAACCGGGACAGGGGGGAAGAGACCCAGTACTTC.

The chain couples TRBV7-8 to TRBJ1-2, with 10 bases that match TRBD1. Trimming at V came to 5 bases and at J to 11 bases, leaving 17 bases not matched to a gene. Germline CDR1 reads SGHVS; CDR2 reads FQNEAQ. The CDR3 has 16 residues. For the CDR3, the DNA is TGTGCCAGCAGCCCCGGTCGGCTAGGGACAGGGGTGCGGTACACCTTC. Translated: CASSPGRLGTGVRYTF.

The gene calls are TRBV5-3 and TRBJ1-1; D is unresolved. TRBV5-3 is identified as an open reading frame with a role that is uncertain. CDR3 length: 17 residues. Deletions cut 4 bases from V and 0 bases from J, with 19 bases between. This CDR3 is CARSPTHPARLNTEAFF. The DNA for the CDR3 is TGTGCCAGAAGCCCGACCCATCCGGCACGGCTGAACACTGAAGCTTTCTTT.

This clone was seen a handful of times. The CDR3 loop reads CASSRTSGISNEQFF. The DNA for the CDR3 is TGCGCCAGCAGTAGGACTAGCGGGATTTCCAATGAGCAGTTCTTC. The V and J genes are TRBV4-3 and TRBJ2-1; 12 bases align to TRBD2. V lost 6 bases and J lost 6; bases outside the gene matches: 6. The CDR3 totals 15 residues. Germline CDR1 and CDR2: LGHNA and YSLEER.

V is TRBV7-4 and J is TRBJ2-6; TRBD1 is a possible D gene (5 bases). From germline, CDR1 is SGHVT and CDR2 SQSDAQ. V dropped 5 bases and J dropped 0 bases, with 14 bases sitting between them. This CDR3 has 17 residues. Written as DNA, the CDR3 is TGTGCCAGCAGCCCCGGACACCTTAGCTCTGGGGCCAACGTCCTGACTTTC. Encoded protein: CASSPGHLSSGANVLTF. The whole variable domain, filled in from reference TRBV7-4 and TRBJ2-6, reads GAGVSQSPRYKVAKRGRDVALRCDSISGHVTLYWYRQTLGQGSEVLTYSQSDAQRDKSGRPSGRFSAERPERSVSTLKIQRTEQGDSAVYLCASSPGHLSSGANVLTFGAGSRLTVL.

V and J are TRBV7-2 and TRBJ1-5, with D possibly TRBD1 on 6 matching bases. The CDR3 sequence is 13 residues long. The V gene lost 5 bases and the J gene lost 10 bases, with 15 bases spanning the gap. Germline CDR1 is SGHTA and CDR2 is FQGNSA. Here the CDR3 DNA reads TGTGCCAGCAGCGTTTCACAGGGACCACCCCAGCATTTT. As protein: CASSVSQGPPQHF.

The rearrangement uses TRBV19 and TRBJ2-1; TRBD1 agrees at 10 bases. Looked up from germline, CDR1 is LNHDA and CDR2 is SQIVND (reference sequence). J lost 0 bases, V lost 7 bases, and 6 bases had no gene match. The CDR3 runs to 16 residues. The CDR3 bases are TGTGCCAGTAATGATCGGACAGGGGGCTCCTACAATGAGCAGTTCTTC. Translating gives CASNDRTGGSYNEQFF.

The gene calls are TRBV21-1 and TRBJ2-2; no DNA check was done on the table's D call, TRBD2. TRBV21-1 is a pseudogene segment. This CDR3 is built from 16 residues. CDR3 in amino acids: CASSKVERSLTGELFF. CDR3 sequence (DNA): TGTGCCAGCAGCAAAGTTGAGAGAAGTCTTACCGGGGAGCTGTTTTTT.

The table lists this clone with a few counts. The J gene is TRBJ1-1, the V gene TRBV7-2, with 9 positions matching TRBD1. Germline V gene lookup returns CDR1 SGHTA and CDR2 FQGNSA. The V and J ends lost 5 bases and 1 base, in that order; junction bases with no gene match: 2. The CDR3 covers 14 residues. This CDR3 is CASSRGQGNTEAFF. CDR3 sequence (DNA): TGTGCCAGCAGCCGGGGACAGGGGAACACTGAAGCTTTCTTT.

The chain joins TRBV18 to TRBJ1-2; the D gene is possibly TRBD1 (6 bases). The CDR3 extends over 14 amino acids. Germline CDR1 KGHSH, CDR2 LQKENI. Trimming cost V 2 bases and J 2 bases, with 9 bases left between them. CDR3 coding DNA: TGTGCCAGCTCACCAACTCAGGGGAACTATGGCTACACCTTC. Translated: CASSPTQGNYGYTF.

The genes are TRBV7-2 and TRBJ2-1; 7 nucleotides agree with TRBD1. After removal of 2 bases from V and 4 bases from J, the junction contained 5 bases not matched to a gene. The CDR3 has 15 amino acids. Germline CDR1 is SGHTA and CDR2 is FQGNSA. CDR3 nucleotides: TGTGCCAGCAGCTTAACAGGGGAACGTTACAATGAGCAGTTCTTC. Translating gives CASSLTGERYNEQFF. Full variable domain (missing parts from reference TRBV7-2 and TRBJ2-1): GAGVSQSPSNKVTEKGKDVELRCDPISGHTALYWYRQSLGQGLEFLIYFQGNSAPDKSGLPSDRFSAERTGGSVSTLTIQRTQQEDSAVYLCASSLTGERYNEQFFGPGTRLTVL.